The present TCR beta chain was sequenced within a study of shared clonotypes between healthy human individuals. Trimming took off 9 bases at V and 0 bases at J, with 15 bases between the two ends. The germline gives CDR1 MNHGY, CDR2 SVAAGI. The CDR3 is made up of 14 amino acids. This clone has just one count. No antigen is known for it. It was across several immunoSEQ plates that each subset's genomic DNA was evenly split. Study processing details: Filtering was not the same, since immunoSEQ gave junction-only sequences without quality scores. The repertoire was sequenced with immunoSEQ multiplex PCR; TCRdb's copy has only in-frame clones and lacks some. That table furnishes V, J and clone size, whereas the DNA furnished D and trimming. The sample lists some 690,000 clones; about 90% were seen once. Study outcomes and limitations: Estimated clonotype richness was generally higher in naive than memory subsets.

This chain joins TRBV6-9 and TRBJ2-7; perhaps TRBD1 as D (6 bases). This TCR was recovered from a man in his late teens or twenties in good health. Some clones in this sample may be carry-over from other donors' samples. Material for sequencing was memory CD8+ T cells from PBMCs. Subset here: CD45RO+ cells pooled with CCR7-negative TemRA cells. The CDR3 DNA reads TGTGCCAGTCCCACAGGGCAGGTCTCCTACGAGCAGTACTTC. Protein: CASPTGQVSYEQYF.